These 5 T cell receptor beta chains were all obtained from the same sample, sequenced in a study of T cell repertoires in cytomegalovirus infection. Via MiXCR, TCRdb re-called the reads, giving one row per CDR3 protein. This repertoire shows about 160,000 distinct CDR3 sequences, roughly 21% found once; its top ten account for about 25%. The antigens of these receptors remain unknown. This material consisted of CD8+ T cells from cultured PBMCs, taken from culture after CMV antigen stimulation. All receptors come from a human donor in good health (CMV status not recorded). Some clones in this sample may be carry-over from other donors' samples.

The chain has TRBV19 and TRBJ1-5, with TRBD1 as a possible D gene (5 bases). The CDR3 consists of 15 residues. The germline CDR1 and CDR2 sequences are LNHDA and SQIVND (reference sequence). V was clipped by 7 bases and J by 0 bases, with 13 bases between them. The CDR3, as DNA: TGTGCCAGTACCATCGGACATTTTAGCAATCAGCCCCAGCATTTT. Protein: CASTIGHFSNQPQHF.

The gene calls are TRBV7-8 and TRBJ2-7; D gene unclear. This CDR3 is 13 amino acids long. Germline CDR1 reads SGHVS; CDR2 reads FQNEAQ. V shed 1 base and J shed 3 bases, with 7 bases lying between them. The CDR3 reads CASSLGLNYEQYF. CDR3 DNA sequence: TGTGCCAGCAGCTTAGGTCTGAACTACGAGCAGTACTTC.

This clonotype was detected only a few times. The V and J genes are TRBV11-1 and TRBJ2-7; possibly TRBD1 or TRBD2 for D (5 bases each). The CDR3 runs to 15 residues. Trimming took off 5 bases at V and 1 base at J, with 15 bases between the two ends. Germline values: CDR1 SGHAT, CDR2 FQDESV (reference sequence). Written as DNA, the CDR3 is TGTGCCAGCAGCATCCGGGACCACGATTCCTACGAGCAGTACTTC. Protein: CASSIRDHDSYEQYF.

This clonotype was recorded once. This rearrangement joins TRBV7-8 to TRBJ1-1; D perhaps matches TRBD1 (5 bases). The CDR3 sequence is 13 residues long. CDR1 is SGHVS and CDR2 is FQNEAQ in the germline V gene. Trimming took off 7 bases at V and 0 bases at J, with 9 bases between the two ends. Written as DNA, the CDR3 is TGTGCCAGCATCGACAGACTGAACACTGAAGCTTTCTTT. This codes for CASIDRLNTEAFF.

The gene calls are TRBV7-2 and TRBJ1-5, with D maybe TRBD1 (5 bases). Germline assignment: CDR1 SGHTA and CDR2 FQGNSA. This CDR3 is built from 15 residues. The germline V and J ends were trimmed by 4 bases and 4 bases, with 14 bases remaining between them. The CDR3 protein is CASSSRDGMNQPQHF. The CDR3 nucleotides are TGTGCCAGCAGCTCAAGGGACGGAATGAATCAGCCCCAGCATTTT.